The T cell receptor beta chain under discussion was sequenced for a study of T-cell memory formation after mild COVID-19. 5'RACE with constant-segment primers built TCRalpha and TCRbeta cDNA libraries with UMIs. One entry per CDR3 protein, called by TCRdb with MiXCR from the 5' RACE reads. The data hold 300,000 to 400,000 distinct CDR3 sequences, with 13% to 15% observed a single time. Germline loops: CDR1 SQVTM, CDR2 ANQGSEA. The CDR3 runs 14 residues. V shed 1 base and J shed 5 bases, with 14 bases lying between them. This clonotype has just a few counts. The TCR originated in a man between 18 and 35 years old who had mild COVID-19 (a few samples of this study predate the infection). Cell type and time point are not known. What was sequenced was PBMCs or a T cell subset sorted from them (not recorded which). The chain couples TRBV29-1 to TRBJ2-5, with a weak D call TRBD1 (5 bases). The CDR3 loop reads CSVEARFQGETQYF. DNA of the CDR3: TGCAGCGTTGAAGCTCGGTTTCAGGGTGAGACCCAGTACTTC.